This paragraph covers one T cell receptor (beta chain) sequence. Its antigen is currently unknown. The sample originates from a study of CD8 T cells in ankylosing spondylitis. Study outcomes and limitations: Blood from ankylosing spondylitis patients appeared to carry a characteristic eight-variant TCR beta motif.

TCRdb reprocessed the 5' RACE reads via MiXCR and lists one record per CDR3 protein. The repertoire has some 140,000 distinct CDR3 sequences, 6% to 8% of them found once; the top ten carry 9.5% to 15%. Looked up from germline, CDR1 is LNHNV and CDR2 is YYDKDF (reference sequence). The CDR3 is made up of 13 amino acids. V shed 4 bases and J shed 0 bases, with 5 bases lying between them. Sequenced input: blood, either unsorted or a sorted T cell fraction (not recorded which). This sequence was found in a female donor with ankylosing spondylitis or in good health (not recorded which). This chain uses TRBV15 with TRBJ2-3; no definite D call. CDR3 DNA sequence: TGTGCCACCAGCAAGACGAGCACAGATACGCAGTATTTT. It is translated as CATSKTSTDTQYF.